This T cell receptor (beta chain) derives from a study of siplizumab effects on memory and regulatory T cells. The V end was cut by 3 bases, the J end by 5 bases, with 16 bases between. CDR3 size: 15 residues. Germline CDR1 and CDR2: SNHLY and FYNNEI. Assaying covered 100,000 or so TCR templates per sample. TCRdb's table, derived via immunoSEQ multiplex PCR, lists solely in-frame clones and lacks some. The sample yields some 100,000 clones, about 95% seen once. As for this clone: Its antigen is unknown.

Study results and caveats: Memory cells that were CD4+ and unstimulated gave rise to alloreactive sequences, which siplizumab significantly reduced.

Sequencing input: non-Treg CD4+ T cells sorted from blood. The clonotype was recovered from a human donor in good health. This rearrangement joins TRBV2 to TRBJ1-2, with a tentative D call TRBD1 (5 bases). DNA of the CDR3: TGTGCCAGCAGTGAGGTCTCGGGGGGACGATATGGCTACACCTTC. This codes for CASSEVSGGRYGYTF. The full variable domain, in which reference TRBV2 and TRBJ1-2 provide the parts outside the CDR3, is EPEVTQTPSHQVTQMGQEVILRCVPISNHLYFYWYRQILGQKVEFLVSFYNNEISEKSEIFDDQFSVERPDGSNFTLKIRSTKLEDSAMYFCASSEVSGGRYGYTFGSGTRLTVV.